The following is a T cell receptor beta chain sequence with its context. The entry originates in a study of T cell clones after liver transplantation. Study summary: Graft-donor-reactive sequences were compared with third-party-reactive TCRbeta sequences from pre-transplant mixed lymphocyte reactions. Without induction therapy, subjects received standard immunosuppression until 12-24 months post-transplant.

Trimming took 4 bases from V and 5 from J; bases not matched to a gene: 6. The germline V gene encodes CDR1 SNHLY and CDR2 FYNNEI. The CDR3 is 14 amino acids. Sequenced by immunoSEQ multiplex PCR; TCRdb stores in-frame clones only, minus some. The sample lists some 50,000 clones, more than 70% occurring once. V and J are TRBV2 and TRBJ1-1; 8 nucleotides align to TRBD1. Sample: CD4+ T cells from blood, taken at the 22-month timepoint. This receptor was identified in a human patient who received a liver transplant. Some T cells may be transferred from the graft donor. DNA for the CDR3: TGTGCCAGCAGTGGCCAGGACAGGGAGACTGAAGCTTTCTTT. This sequence encodes CASSGQDRETEAFF.